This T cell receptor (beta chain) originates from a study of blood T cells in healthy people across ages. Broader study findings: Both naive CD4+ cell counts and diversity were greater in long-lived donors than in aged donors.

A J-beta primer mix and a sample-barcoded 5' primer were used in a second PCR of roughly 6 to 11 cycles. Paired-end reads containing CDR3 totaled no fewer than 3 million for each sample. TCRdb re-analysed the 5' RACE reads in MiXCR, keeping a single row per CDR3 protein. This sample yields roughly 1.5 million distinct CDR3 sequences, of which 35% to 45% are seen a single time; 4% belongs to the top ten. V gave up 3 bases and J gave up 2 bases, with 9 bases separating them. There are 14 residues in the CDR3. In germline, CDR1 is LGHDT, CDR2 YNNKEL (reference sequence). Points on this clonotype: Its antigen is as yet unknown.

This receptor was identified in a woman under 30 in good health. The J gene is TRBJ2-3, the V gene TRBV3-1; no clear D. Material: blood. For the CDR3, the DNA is TGTGCCAGCAGCCACCGCGGATACACAGATACGCAGTATTTT. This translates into CASSHRGYTDTQYF.